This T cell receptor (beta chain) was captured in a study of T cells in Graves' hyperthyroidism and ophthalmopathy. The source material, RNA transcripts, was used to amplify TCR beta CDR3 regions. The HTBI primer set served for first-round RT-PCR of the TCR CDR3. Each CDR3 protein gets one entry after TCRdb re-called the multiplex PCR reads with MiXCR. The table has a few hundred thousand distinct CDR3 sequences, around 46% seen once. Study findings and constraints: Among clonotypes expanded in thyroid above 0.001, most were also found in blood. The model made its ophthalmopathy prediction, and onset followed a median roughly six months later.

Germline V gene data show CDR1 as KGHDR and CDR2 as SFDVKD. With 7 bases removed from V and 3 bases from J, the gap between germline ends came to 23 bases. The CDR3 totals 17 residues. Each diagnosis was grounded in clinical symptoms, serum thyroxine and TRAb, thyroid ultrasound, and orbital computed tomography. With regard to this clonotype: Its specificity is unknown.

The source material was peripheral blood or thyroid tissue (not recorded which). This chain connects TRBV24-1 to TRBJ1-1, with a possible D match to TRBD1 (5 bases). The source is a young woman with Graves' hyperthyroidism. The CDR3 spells CATRDSTFGAKDTEAFF. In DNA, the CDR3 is TGTGCCACCAGAGACAGCACCTTTGGGGCTAAGGACACTGAAGCTTTCTTT.